The 16 T cell receptor beta chains below were found in one sample sequenced in a study of blood T cell repertoires in COVID-19. Sequencing was performed with immunoSEQ multiplex PCR; in TCRdb, only in-frame clones are kept and a portion is missing. The data contain 210,000 or so clones, 70% to 90% of them seen just once; the ten biggest clones take up about 12%. Specimen: peripheral blood. Every receptor here comes from a woman aged 18-29 years who had recovered from COVID-19.

The V and J genes are TRBV18 and TRBJ1-3; D unresolved. Per germline, CDR1 KGHSH and CDR2 LQKENI. V was clipped by 4 bases and J by 2 bases, with 12 bases between them. CDR3 length: 15 amino acids. CDR3 residues: CASSRADLPGNTIYF. For the CDR3, the DNA is TGTGCCAGCTCACGCGCGGACTTACCTGGAAACACCATATATTTT.

This clone was seen just once. CDR3 sequence (DNA): TGTGCCAGTAGTACACAGGGGAACTACGAGCAGTACTTC. It codes for CASSTQGNYEQYF. The V gene is TRBV19, the J gene TRBJ2-7; 7 bases match TRBD1. CDR1 is LNHDA and CDR2 is SQIVND in the germline V gene (reference sequence). The junction had 3 bases not matched to a gene; V was cut back by 4 bases and J by 3 bases. This CDR3 comprises 13 residues.

The genes are TRBV7-8 and TRBJ2-7; the match to TRBD2 covers 7 bases. CDR1 SGHVS and CDR2 FQNEAQ come from the germline V gene. CDR3 length: 15 amino acids. V trimming: 2 bases; J trimming: 0 bases; junction bases outside the gene matches: 4. The CDR3 sequence is CASSLIRDYSYEQYF. DNA of the CDR3: TGTGCCAGCAGCTTAATTCGGGACTACTCCTACGAGCAGTACTTC.

This clone was counted once. The chain uses TRBV4-1 and TRBJ1-5; TRBD1 is a possible D gene (5 bases). V shed 0 bases and J shed 6 bases, with 12 bases lying between them. Germline loops: CDR1 MGHRA, CDR2 YSYEKL. This CDR3 region has 15 residues. CDR3: CASSQDGGRGQPQHF. CDR3 coding DNA: TGCGCCAGCAGCCAAGATGGCGGGAGGGGTCAGCCCCAGCATTTT.

V and J are TRBV5-6 and TRBJ2-7; D unresolved. V shed 2 bases and J shed 0 bases, with 15 bases lying between them. The germline gives CDR1 SGHDT, CDR2 YYEEEE. The CDR3 is made up of 16 amino acids. CDR3 in DNA: TGTGCCAGCAGCTTAGGTCCACAGTTAAGCTCCTACGAGCAGTACTTC. This sequence encodes CASSLGPQLSSYEQYF.

This chain joins TRBV9 and TRBJ2-3; TRBD2 is a possible D gene (6 bases). CDR1 is SGDLS, CDR2 YYNGEE, per germline. CDR3 length: 15 amino acids. Trimming cost V 1 base and J 0 bases, with 9 bases left between them. CDR3 in amino acids: CASSVSGTSTDTQYF. DNA for the CDR3: TGTGCCAGCAGCGTATCCGGGACTAGCACAGATACGCAGTATTTT.

This rearrangement joins TRBV6-5 to TRBJ1-2, with unresolved D. V was pared by 6 bases and J by 8 bases, with 19 bases between. This CDR3 has 14 amino acids. The germline V gene has CDR1 MNHEY and CDR2 SVGAGI. CDR3 sequence: CASRSDDYQGGYTF. The CDR3 nucleotides are TGTGCCAGCAGATCGGACGACTACCAAGGAGGCTACACCTTC.

The J gene is TRBJ2-7, the V gene TRBV19, with D perhaps TRBD1 (6 bases). Trimming removed 5 bases from V and 3 bases from J, with 14 bases in between. Per the germline V gene, CDR1 is LNHDA and CDR2 is SQIVND (reference sequence). The CDR3 is 14 residues long. The CDR3 sequence is CASSPGQTSYEQYF. CDR3 coding DNA: TGTGCCAGTAGTCCAGGACAGACAAGCTACGAGCAGTACTTC.

The gene calls are TRBV4-3 and TRBJ1-2, with TRBD1 identical over 8 bases. In germline, CDR1 is LGHNA, CDR2 YSLEER. The CDR3 consists of 13 residues. J was trimmed by 5 bases and V by 1 base; bases with no gene match: 0. The CDR3: CASSQGTGYGYTF. The CDR3 nucleotides are TGCGCCAGCAGCCAAGGGACAGGGTATGGCTACACCTTC.

The rearrangement joins TRBV7-2 to TRBJ1-5, with no clear D. V lost 1 base and J 2 bases, leaving 12 bases between the germline ends. Germline loops: CDR1 SGHTA, CDR2 FQGNSA. The CDR3 covers 16 residues. CDR3 in amino acids: CASSLEFRGGNQPQHF. The CDR3 coding sequence is TGTGCCAGCAGCTTAGAGTTCCGAGGCGGCAATCAGCCCCAGCATTTT.

The rearrangement links TRBV4-1 to TRBJ2-4, with 7 bases matching TRBD2. The trim removed 7 bases at V and 0 bases at J, leaving 6 bases unmatched. The CDR3 totals 15 residues. Germline V gene sequence: CDR1 MGHRA, CDR2 YSYEKL. The CDR3 reads CASKVASGAKNIQYF. The CDR3 DNA is TGCGCCAGCAAAGTGGCTAGCGGAGCCAAAAACATTCAGTACTTC.

The J gene is TRBJ2-2, the V gene TRBV5-1; D may be TRBD1 (6 bases). The CDR3 length is 17 residues. The V gene's germline CDR1 is SGHRS and CDR2 YFSETQ. Trimming pared 0 bases from V and 0 bases from J, leaving 12 bases between. The CDR3 is CASSLAWGTSNTGELFF. For the CDR3, the DNA is TGCGCCAGCAGCTTGGCCTGGGGGACATCGAACACCGGGGAGCTGTTTTTT.

The chain links TRBV6-2 or TRBV6-3 to TRBJ2-1, with D unresolved. V lost 2 bases to trimming and J lost 5 bases, with 4 bases between them. From germline, CDR1 is MNHEY and CDR2 SVGEGT. The CDR3 runs to 12 residues. Here the CDR3 reads CASSYLNNEQFF. CDR3 bases: TGTGCCAGCAGTTACCTAAACAATGAGCAGTTCTTC.

In this sample, this clone turned up once. This sequence joins TRBV30 and TRBJ1-2; 9 bases match TRBD1. V lost 3 bases, J lost 3 bases, and 11 bases stayed unmatched. Germline V CDR1 and CDR2: GTSNPN, SVGIG (reference sequence). The length of the CDR3 is 16 residues. CDR3 DNA: TGTGCCTGGAGGAAACTAGGACAGGGGCGGGACTATGGCTACACCTTC. Amino acid sequence: CAWRKLGQGRDYGYTF.

For the CDR3, the DNA is TGTGCCAGCTCACGTCAAGGGGGATCTGGAAACACCATATATTTT. Translated: CASSRQGGSGNTIYF. This chain connects TRBV18 to TRBJ1-3; the D gene is possibly TRBD1 (6 bases). This CDR3 has 15 amino acids. Germline loops: CDR1 KGHSH, CDR2 LQKENI. V was clipped by 4 bases and J by 1 base, with 11 bases between them.

The chain links TRBV4-1 to TRBJ2-5, with D perhaps TRBD1 (6 bases). Germline lookup yields CDR1 MGHRA and CDR2 YSYEKL. The CDR3 covers 16 residues. With 4 bases removed from V and 2 bases from J, the gap between germline ends came to 17 bases. This CDR3 reads CASSLGPDRRQETQYF. The CDR3 nucleotides are TGCGCCAGCAGCCTCGGACCGGACAGAAGGCAAGAGACCCAGTACTTC.